A single sample gave rise to the 16 T cell receptor beta chains below, sequenced in a study of shared clonotypes between healthy human individuals. The repertoire was sequenced with immunoSEQ multiplex PCR; TCRdb's copy has only in-frame clones and lacks some. The data hold about 2.4 million clones, with 90% to 95% observed a single time. What was sequenced was naive CD4+ T cells from PBMCs. Subset noted: CD45RA+ positively selected. The origin of the receptors is a man in his late teens or twenties in good health. Some clones in this sample may be carry-over from other donors' samples.

V and J are TRBV11-2 and TRBJ2-1, with 9 bases matching TRBD1. V was pared by 3 bases and J by 2 bases, with 5 bases of the junction left unmatched. Per germline, CDR1 SGHAT and CDR2 FQNNGV. This CDR3 comprises 16 residues. CDR3 amino acids: CASSLGQGPTYNEQFF. The CDR3 DNA reads as TGTGCCAGCAGCTTGGGACAGGGTCCCACCTACAATGAGCAGTTCTTC.

This chain connects TRBV19 to TRBJ2-2, with TRBD1 as a possible D gene (6 bases). The CDR3 totals 13 residues. The ends were cut back, 6 bases at V and 4 bases at J, with 9 bases in the middle. Germline V gives CDR1 LNHDA, CDR2 SQIVND (reference sequence). CDR3 sequence reads: CASSRGRTGELFF. For the CDR3, the DNA is TGTGCCAGTAGCAGGGGACGCACCGGGGAGCTGTTTTTT.

The rearrangement joins TRBV5-1 to TRBJ2-5; maybe TRBD1 (5 bases). The CDR3 is 13 residues long. In germline, CDR1 is SGHRS, CDR2 YFSETQ. Trimming stripped 4 bases from V and 5 bases from J, with 12 bases between. CDR3 sequence reads: CASSTQGRETQYF. The CDR3 DNA sequence: TGCGCCAGCAGCACCCAGGGTAGGGAGACCCAGTACTTC. The full variable domain, rest sourced from reference TRBV5-1 and TRBJ2-5, is KAGVTQTPRYLIKTRGQQVTLSCSPISGHRSVSWYQQTPGQGLQFLFEYFSETQRNKGNFPGRFSGRQFSNSRSEMNVSTLELGDSALYLCASSTQGRETQYFGPGTRLLVL.

The chain has TRBV27 and TRBJ2-2, with TRBD2 matching 9 bases. The CDR3 totals 15 residues. V lost 4 bases, J lost 5 bases, and 5 bases stayed unmatched. The germline gives CDR1 MNHEY, CDR2 SMNVEV (reference sequence). The CDR3 reads CASSYVTSGTGELFF. The CDR3 nucleotides read TGTGCCAGCAGTTACGTGACTAGCGGAACCGGGGAGCTGTTTTTT.

The chain recombines TRBV18 with TRBJ2-3, with D possibly matching TRBD1 (6 bases). Per germline, CDR1 KGHSH and CDR2 LQKENI. The CDR3 spans 13 residues. V lost 4 bases and J lost 8, with 13 bases in between. The CDR3 DNA follows: TGTGCCAGCTCACTGGGGACACCCGGTACGCAGTATTTT. It is translated as CASSLGTPGTQYF.

The rearrangement joins TRBV11-2 to TRBJ2-2; perhaps TRBD1 as D (6 bases). The V end lost 6 bases, the J end lost 2 bases, and 13 bases lay between the germline ends. CDR1 and CDR2 from the germline V gene are SGHAT and FQNNGV. The CDR3 sequence is 15 residues long. The CDR3 region has the DNA TGTGCCAGCAGGGTCGCAGGGACAAACACCGGGGAGCTGTTTTTT. Translation gives CASRVAGTNTGELFF.

The chain links TRBV19 to TRBJ2-5; the match to TRBD1 covers 9 bases. Trimming took 6 bases from V and 5 from J; bases not matched to a gene: 7. CDR3 length: 14 residues. CDR1 and CDR2 (germline): LNHDA, SQIVND (reference sequence). The chain's CDR3 is CASSVQGAEETQYF. CDR3 nucleotide sequence: TGTGCCAGTAGCGTACAGGGGGCAGAGGAGACCCAGTACTTC. Combining the CDR3 with reference TRBV19 and TRBJ2-5 gives the whole variable domain DGGITQSPKYLFRKEGQNVTLSCEQNLNHDAMYWYRQDPGQGLRLIYYSQIVNDFQKGDIAEGYSVSREKKESFPLTVTSAQKNPTAFYLCASSVQGAEETQYFGPGTRLLVL.

This chain joins TRBV2 and TRBJ1-2, with a possible D match to TRBD1 (6 bases). This CDR3 has 13 amino acids. CDR1 is SNHLY, CDR2 FYNNEI, per germline. Between the trimmed V and J ends, which lost 2 bases and 5 bases, there was a span of 9 bases. CDR3 in DNA: TGTGCCAGCAGTGAAAGGACAGAGTATGGCTACACCTTC. This sequence encodes CASSERTEYGYTF.

This chain joins TRBV7-9 and TRBJ1-5; 7 nucleotides agree with TRBD1. Trimming removed 1 base from V and 3 bases from J; junction bases left unmatched: 9. From germline, CDR1 is SEHNR and CDR2 FQNEAQ (reference sequence). The CDR3 consists of 17 residues. DNA for the CDR3: TGTGCCAGCAGCTTAGGATCAGGGGACAGTTTCAATCAGCCCCAGCATTTT. Its translation is CASSLGSGDSFNQPQHF.

The chain combines TRBV6-5 with TRBJ1-1; D uncertain. CDR3 length: 15 amino acids. CDR1 is MNHEY and CDR2 is SVGAGI in the germline V gene. The V end was cut by 6 bases, the J end by 0 bases, with 14 bases between. In DNA form, the CDR3 reads TGTGCCAGCAGCCGCCCGCCGGGTCTGAACACTGAAGCTTTCTTT. The encoded protein is CASSRPPGLNTEAFF.

The V call is TRBV28, the J call TRBJ1-2, with 7 bases aligning to TRBD1. The CDR3 consists of 13 residues. CDR1 and CDR2 from the germline V gene are MDHEN and SYDVKM. Trimming cost V 4 bases and J 7 bases; bases outside gene matches: 6. The CDR3 here is CASSWQTGSGYTF. CDR3 nucleotides: TGTGCCAGCAGTTGGCAGACAGGGTCTGGCTACACCTTC.

This clone was counted once. This rearrangement joins TRBV29-1 to TRBJ2-1, with unresolved D. The CDR3 covers 13 residues. The V and J ends lost 6 bases and 0 bases respectively, with 9 bases between them. The germline V gene has CDR1 SQVTM and CDR2 ANQGSEA. The DNA for the CDR3 is TGCAGCGTGATAAATCCCTCCTACAATGAGCAGTTCTTC. Protein product: CSVINPSYNEQFF.

V gene TRBV15 combines with J gene TRBJ1-3; no reliable D call. Trimming took 1 base from V and 0 from J, leaving 7 bases between them. This CDR3 comprises 15 residues. CDR1 LNHNV and CDR2 YYDKDF come from the germline V gene (reference sequence). Written as DNA, the CDR3 is TGTGCCACCAGCAGAGGGGCAGACTCTGGAAACACCATATATTTT. Residues: CATSRGADSGNTIYF.

This clone was picked up one time. The chain has TRBV7-9 and TRBJ1-1; the D is unclear. CDR3 length: 11 amino acids. Trimming shortened V by 3 bases and J by 7 bases, and 6 bases separated the two germline ends. Germline V gives CDR1 SEHNR, CDR2 FQNEAQ (reference sequence). The CDR3 region is CASSFLDEAFF. DNA of the CDR3: TGTGCCAGCAGCTTTTTAGATGAAGCTTTCTTT.

This chain joins TRBV10-3 and TRBJ2-3; the D gene is possibly TRBD2 (7 bases). Trimming left V 3 bases short and J 0 bases short, with 10 bases between. Germline lookup yields CDR1 ENHRY and CDR2 SYGVKD. The CDR3 runs to 15 residues. CDR3 loop: CAISEQGGSTDTQYF. DNA for the CDR3: TGTGCCATCAGTGAACAGGGAGGGAGCACAGATACGCAGTATTTT.

Concerning this clone: The junction differs from germline at one of its ends, possibly a read error. This chain joins TRBV23-1 and TRBJ1-1; 11 bases are a match to TRBD1. TRBV23-1 is placed among ORFs of uncertain function. This CDR3 is 16 amino acids long. The CDR3 nucleotides read TGCGCCAGCAGTCAATCGACCGGGACAGGGGGATCTGAGGCTTTCTTT. This gives the protein CASSQSTGTGGSEAFF.